Given below is one T cell receptor beta chain in context. Here immunoSEQ multiplex PCR was the method, and the copy in TCRdb shows in-frame clones only, minus some. Among 250,000 to 300,000 clones, approximately 87% were seen once, and the ten largest hold roughly 12%. The data belong to a study of blood T cell repertoires in COVID-19. Study at large: From the United States, Italy and Spain came samples of acute and convalescent COVID-19. PBMCs, B-cell-depleted T cells, or T cells were the source of the cDNA or gDNA that made up the material.

The CDR3 runs 15 residues. V gave up 10 bases and J gave up 4 bases; unmatched junction bases: 14. Germline V lookup: CDR1 LNHDA, CDR2 SQIVND (reference sequence). The sequenced sample consisted of peripheral blood. The receptor comes from a woman aged 25 to 39 with COVID-19, enrolled during active disease. The chain recombines TRBV19 with TRBJ2-7, with 9 bases identical to TRBD2. The CDR3 is CATSWGASGVYEQYF. CDR3 in DNA: TGTGCCACGAGTTGGGGGGCTAGCGGGGTTTACGAGCAGTACTTC.